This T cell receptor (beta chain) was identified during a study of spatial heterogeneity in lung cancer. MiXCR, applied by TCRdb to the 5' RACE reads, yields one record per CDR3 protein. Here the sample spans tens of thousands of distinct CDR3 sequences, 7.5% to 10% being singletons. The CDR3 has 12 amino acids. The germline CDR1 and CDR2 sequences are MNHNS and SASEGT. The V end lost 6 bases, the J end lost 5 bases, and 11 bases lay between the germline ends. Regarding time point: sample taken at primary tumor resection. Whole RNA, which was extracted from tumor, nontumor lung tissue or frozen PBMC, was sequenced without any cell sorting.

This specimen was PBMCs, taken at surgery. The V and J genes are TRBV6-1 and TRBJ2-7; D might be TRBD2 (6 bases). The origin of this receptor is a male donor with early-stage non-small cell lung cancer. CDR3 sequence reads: CASSRRGNEQYF. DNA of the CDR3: TGTGCCAGCAGCCGCCGGGGGAACGAGCAGTACTTC.